This T cell receptor beta chain was obtained from a study of cytomegalovirus exposure and HLA in healthy donors. Study findings and constraints: Researchers catalogued under 200 TCR beta chains as cytomegalovirus-associated. In a later analysis, common viral pathogens appeared linked to several of the most significant clusters.

The CDR3 consists of 13 residues. V gave up 3 bases and J gave up 6 bases; unmatched junction bases: 3. Looked up from germline, CDR1 is SGHDT and CDR2 is YYEEEE. The PCR employed 60 Vbeta primers together with 13 Jbeta primers. TCRdb keeps only in-frame clones here, not all; method: immunoSEQ multiplex PCR. This sample has about 130,000 clones, with under 85% found just once. This clone has a single count. Its antigen is unidentified. The receptor was derived from a woman between 40 and 55 years old in good health and CMV-seropositive. The sequencing input was PBMCs. The chain couples TRBV5-6 to TRBJ2-1; 7 bases align to TRBD2. This CDR3 is CASSWGGSNEQFF. In nucleotides, the CDR3 is TGTGCCAGCAGCTGGGGGGGGAGCAATGAGCAGTTCTTC.